Below are 13 T cell receptor beta chains sequenced from a single sample in a study of shared clonotypes between healthy human individuals (dated by TCRdb to the early 2020s). The library relied on the immunoSEQ multiplex PCR assay. This immuneACCESS table, as held by TCRdb, lists in-frame sequences with V and J called but not all clones. Of the missing ones, under half trace to an unresolved V gene in checked studies; the others have no known cause. The sample yields roughly 590,000 clones; around 95% were counted once. 0.11% of the sample is taken by the ten largest. CD8 naive samples were obtained by positive selection for CCR7 among CD45RO-negative cells, yielding a CD45RA+CCR7+ population from which TemRA cells were excluded. The specimen was naive CD8+ T cells sorted from blood. The cell subset or site label, read with the paper, signifies: CD45RA+CCR7+. The source is a woman in her thirties in good health.

The chain has TRBV4-1 and TRBJ2-5; TRBD2 aligns across 7 bases. V lost 3 bases, J lost 3 bases, and 7 bases stayed unmatched. The CDR3 runs to 15 residues. The germline V gene encodes CDR1 MGHRA and CDR2 YSYEKL. The CDR3 bases are TGCGCCAGCAGCCACCCTGGGGGGGGAGAAGAGACCCAGTACTTC. Translated, it gives CASSHPGGGEETQYF.

The chain links TRBV5-1 to TRBJ2-7, with 10 bases fitting TRBD1. CDR3 length: 15 amino acids. Germline loops: CDR1 SGHRS, CDR2 YFSETQ. V shed 0 bases and J 3 bases; nucleotides not matched to a gene: 3. The CDR3 sequence is CASSLDRDRGYEQYF. Written as DNA, the CDR3 is TGCGCCAGCAGCTTGGACCGGGACAGGGGCTACGAGCAGTACTTC.

This clone occurred once. The chain has TRBV5-4 and TRBJ2-2; maybe TRBD1 (6 bases). Trimming took off 1 base at V and 5 bases at J, with 15 bases between the two ends. The CDR3 is 16 amino acids. Per the germline V gene, CDR1 is SGHNT and CDR2 is YYREEE (reference sequence). CDR3: CASSLWGQGITGELFF. The CDR3 nucleotides are TGTGCCAGCAGCTTGTGGGGGCAGGGGATTACCGGGGAGCTGTTTTTT.

This chain connects TRBV27 to TRBJ2-7; 7 bases match TRBD1. The CDR3 spans 15 residues. J was trimmed by 6 bases and V by 6 bases; bases with no gene match: 14. The germline CDR1 and CDR2 sequences are MNHEY and SMNVEV (reference sequence). This chain's CDR3 is CASRADREAYREQYF. The CDR3 DNA reads as TGTGCCAGCAGGGCAGACAGGGAAGCATATCGCGAGCAGTACTTC.

The rearrangement uses TRBV28 and TRBJ2-2; D not certain. Germline CDR1 is MDHEN and CDR2 is SYDVKM. There are 13 residues in the CDR3. The germline V and J ends were trimmed by 5 bases and 6 bases, with 10 bases remaining between them. This chain's CDR3 is CASSRSRAGELFF. CDR3 nucleotides: TGTGCCAGCAGTCGTTCCCGGGCCGGGGAGCTGTTTTTT.

The chain employs TRBV28 and TRBJ1-4; D is unresolved. CDR1 and CDR2 from the germline V gene are MDHEN and SYDVKM. The CDR3 loop spans 15 amino acids. Trimming took 1 base from V and 5 from J, leaving 11 bases between them. The CDR3 protein is CASSLFGWSNEKLFF. The CDR3, as DNA: TGTGCCAGCAGTTTATTCGGCTGGAGCAATGAAAAACTGTTTTTT.

The genes are TRBV28 and TRBJ1-6; no firm D call. Germline V gene lookup returns CDR1 MDHEN and CDR2 SYDVKM. The CDR3 loop spans 15 amino acids. V gave up 2 bases and J gave up 7 bases, with 12 bases separating them. The CDR3 bases are TGTGCCAGCAGTTTACTTCACAGTTTAAATTCACCCCTCCACTTT. Translation gives CASSLLHSLNSPLHF.

V usage is TRBV7-6 and J usage is TRBJ2-5; 8 nucleotides agree with TRBD2. The assigned J gene may be wrong: the sequence end matches TRBJ2-7 better. The CDR3 covers 15 residues. CDR1 SGHVS and CDR2 FNYEAQ come from the germline V gene. CDR3 loop: CASSLARTSNHEQYF. The CDR3 DNA reads TGTGCCAGCAGCTTAGCCCGGACTAGCAACCACGAGCAGTACTTC.

The chain uses TRBV4-1 and TRBJ2-1; possibly TRBD1 or TRBD2 for D (5 bases each). The CDR3 is 16 residues long. V lost 1 base and J lost 7, with 17 bases in between. From germline, CDR1 is MGHRA and CDR2 YSYEKL. The CDR3 region has the DNA TGCGCCAGCAGCCAAGGGTCCGGGACGGCTAAGAATGAGCAGTTCTTC. Amino acids: CASSQGSGTAKNEQFF.

The chain recombines TRBV19 with TRBJ2-6; D gene unclear. Per germline, CDR1 LNHDA and CDR2 SQIVND (reference sequence). The CDR3 is made up of 17 amino acids. Trimming removed 6 bases from V and 0 bases from J, with 15 bases in between. The CDR3 reads CASSSKWGLSGANVLTF. DNA of the CDR3: TGTGCCAGTAGCTCGAAATGGGGTCTCTCTGGGGCCAACGTCCTGACTTTC.

This chain connects TRBV28 to TRBJ1-2; the D gene is possibly TRBD1 (6 bases). Germline loops: CDR1 MDHEN, CDR2 SYDVKM. The CDR3 is made up of 13 amino acids. The V end lost 6 bases, the J end lost 5 bases, and 13 bases lay between the germline ends. In nucleotides, the CDR3 is TGTGCCAGCAGACAGGGTTCGTCGTATGGCTACACCTTC. It is translated as CASRQGSSYGYTF.

In this sample, this clone turned up once. The chain uses TRBV5-6 and TRBJ2-7, with D possibly being TRBD2 (6 bases). Germline V gives CDR1 SGHDT, CDR2 YYEEEE. The CDR3 consists of 15 residues. Trimming stripped 0 bases from V and 2 bases from J, with 12 bases between. CDR3: CASSLVASETYEQYF. In DNA, the CDR3 is TGTGCCAGCAGCTTGGTAGCTAGCGAGACCTACGAGCAGTACTTC. The whole variable domain, filled in from reference TRBV5-6 and TRBJ2-7, reads DAGVTQSPTHLIKTRGQQVTLRCSPKSGHDTVSWYQQALGQGPQFIFQYYEEEERQRGNFPDRFSGHQFPNYSSELNVNALLLGDSALYLCASSLVASETYEQYFGPGTRLTVT.

The chain uses TRBV9 and TRBJ2-3; TRBD2 matches 9 bases. V gave up 4 bases and J gave up 4 bases; unmatched junction bases: 13. CDR3 length: 17 amino acids. Germline loops: CDR1 SGDLS, CDR2 YYNGEE. The CDR3: CASSPEGLAPAADTQYF. CDR3 nucleotides: TGTGCCAGCAGCCCCGAGGGACTAGCTCCAGCGGCAGATACGCAGTATTTT.